Listed here are 22 T cell receptor beta chains from one sample, sequenced in a study of shared clonotypes between healthy human individuals. Sequenced by immunoSEQ multiplex PCR; TCRdb stores in-frame clones only, minus some. This repertoire shows 450,000 to 500,000 clones, 70% to 80% found once; its top ten account for around 13%. Sequences were obtained from PBMCs. The receptors shown here come from a woman aged 40 to 49 in good health. Some clones in this sample may be carry-over from other donors' samples.

The genes are TRBV28 and TRBJ2-4; the D is unclear. Germline CDR1 reads MDHEN; CDR2 reads SYDVKM. The length of the CDR3 is 14 residues. The V and J ends lost 3 bases and 6 bases respectively, with 12 bases between them. Here the CDR3 DNA reads TGTGCCAGCAGTTTGGGTAGCACGCGAAACATTCAGTACTTC. It yields the protein CASSLGSTRNIQYF.

The chain recombines TRBV10-3 with TRBJ2-7; unclear D gene. Between the trimmed V and J ends, which lost 4 bases and 2 bases, there was a span of 15 bases. Germline assignment: CDR1 ENHRY and CDR2 SYGVKD. The CDR3 is 15 residues long. This chain's CDR3 is CAISGTRLDPYEQYF. In DNA form, the CDR3 reads TGTGCCATCAGTGGGACGCGACTGGATCCCTACGAGCAGTACTTC.

This clone has at least ten counts. V gene TRBV7-9 combines with J gene TRBJ1-6; D possibly corresponds to TRBD1 (6 bases). CDR3 length equals 14 residues. V lost 5 bases, J lost 10 bases, and 15 bases lay in between. The germline V gene encodes CDR1 SEHNR and CDR2 FQNEAQ (reference sequence). The DNA of the CDR3 is TGTGCCAGCAGCGAAGAGGGGGTAGGGTCACCCCTCCACTTT. Protein sequence: CASSEEGVGSPLHF.

Note on this clone: Other DNA sequences in this sample translate to the same CDR3. The chain uses TRBV18 and TRBJ2-2; 7 bases align to TRBD1. There are 15 residues in the CDR3. CDR1 is KGHSH, CDR2 LQKENI, per germline. V shed 6 bases, J shed 0 bases, and the junction held 4 bases outside the gene matches. CDR3 sequence: CASSLGTANTGELFF. As DNA, the CDR3 is TGTGCCAGCTCTCTTGGGACAGCGAACACCGGGGAGCTGTTTTTT.

The chain is built from TRBV6-5 and TRBJ2-2; 9 nucleotides align to TRBD2. This CDR3 has 14 amino acids. Germline V lookup: CDR1 MNHEY, CDR2 SVGAGI. With 2 bases clipped from V and 13 bases from J, the junction kept 8 bases outside the gene matches. The CDR3 reads CASSYTSGQGGLFF. The DNA for the CDR3 is TGTGCCAGCAGTTACACTAGCGGGCAGGGCGGGCTGTTTTTT.

The rearrangement joins TRBV27 to TRBJ2-3; the match to TRBD2 covers 10 bases. The CDR3 loop spans 16 amino acids. Germline loops: CDR1 MNHEY, CDR2 SMNVEV (reference sequence). Trimming took 1 base from V and 4 from J; bases not matched to a gene: 5. The CDR3 protein is CASSLWLAGVPDTQYF. The CDR3 DNA reads TGTGCCAGCAGTTTATGGCTAGCGGGAGTACCAGATACGCAGTATTTT.

The rearrangement joins TRBV19 to TRBJ2-1; the match to TRBD2 covers 10 bases. The germline V gene has CDR1 LNHDA and CDR2 SQIVND (reference sequence). The CDR3 has 15 residues. Trimming cost V 5 bases and J 1 base; bases outside gene matches: 2. The CDR3 is CASSEGLASYNEQFF. The CDR3 DNA sequence: TGTGCCAGTAGTGAGGGACTAGCGTCCTACAATGAGCAGTTCTTC. The entire variable domain, with the rest obtained from reference TRBV19 and TRBJ2-1, is as follows: DGGITQSPKYLFRKEGQNVTLSCEQNLNHDAMYWYRQDPGQGLRLIYYSQIVNDFQKGDIAEGYSVSREKKESFPLTVTSAQKNPTAFYLCASSEGLASYNEQFFGPGTRLTVL.

The CDR3 DNA reads as TGTGCCAGTAGTATAATCCAGTTAGCGGCAATTGAGGGGGAGCTGTTTTTT. Protein: CASSIIQLAAIEGELFF. The chain carries TRBV19 and TRBJ2-2; possible D gene TRBD2, 6 bases. With 2 bases removed from V and 8 bases from J, the gap between germline ends came to 21 bases. This CDR3 contains 17 residues. Germline assignment: CDR1 LNHDA and CDR2 SQIVND (reference sequence).

The chain combines TRBV21-1 with TRBJ2-5; the table's D call, TRBD1, has no DNA check behind it. TRBV21-1 represents a pseudogene. The CDR3 is 17 residues long. CDR3 nucleotides: TGTGCCAGCAGCAAATTTGGGGGACAGTGTCCTTCCGAGACCCAGTACTTC. This codes for CASSKFGGQCPSETQYF.

The chain combines TRBV9 with TRBJ2-1; 7 bases fit TRBD2. V dropped 7 bases and J dropped 3; count of bases not matched to a gene: 10. CDR3 length: 15 amino acids. Germline lookup yields CDR1 SGDLS and CDR2 YYNGEE. CDR3 bases: TGTGCCAGCGCGGGGACCCGGGACTACTACAATGAGCAGTTCTTC. Amino acid sequence: CASAGTRDYYNEQFF.

The rearrangement uses TRBV6-1 and TRBJ2-2; perhaps TRBD1 as D (5 bases). Deletions cut 7 bases from V and 2 bases from J, with 8 bases between. The CDR3 is 13 amino acids. Germline CDR1 reads MNHNS; CDR2 reads SASEGT. The CDR3 loop is CASKDTNTGELFF. For the CDR3, the DNA is TGTGCCAGCAAGGACACAAACACCGGGGAGCTGTTTTTT.

A single count supports this clone. V is TRBV7-2 and J is TRBJ2-5, with D possibly being TRBD1 (6 bases). This CDR3 contains 14 residues. V gave up 1 base and J gave up 5 bases, with 11 bases separating them. Germline CDR1 and CDR2: SGHTA and FQGNSA. The CDR3 here is CASSLGGGHETQYF. CDR3 bases: TGTGCCAGCAGCTTAGGTGGGGGCCACGAGACCCAGTACTTC.

The genes are TRBV30 and TRBJ2-1, with 10 bases that match TRBD2. The CDR3 is 14 residues long. Trimming took 4 bases from V and 7 from J; bases not matched to a gene: 7. Germline V gives CDR1 GTSNPN, CDR2 SVGIG (reference sequence). DNA of the CDR3: TGTGCCTGGACCAGCGGGAGGGCCGCAAATGAGCAGTTCTTC. Translating gives CAWTSGRAANEQFF. Variable domain in full (rest from reference TRBV30 and TRBJ2-1): SQTIHQWPATLVQPVGSPLSLECTVEGTSNPNLYWYRQAAGRGLQLLFYSVGIGQISSEVPQNLSASRPQDRQFILSSKKLLLSDSGFYLCAWTSGRAANEQFFGPGTRLTVL.

This clone was found a few times. The rearrangement links TRBV27 to TRBJ2-4, with D unclear. The CDR3 is 14 amino acids. Trimming removed 5 bases at V and 5 bases at J, with 13 bases between. Per the germline V gene, CDR1 is MNHEY and CDR2 is SMNVEV (reference sequence). This chain's CDR3 is CASSLAGSQNIQYF. In nucleotides, the CDR3 is TGTGCCAGCAGTCTCGCTGGCTCCCAAAACATTCAGTACTTC.

This clone was detected only a few times. The chain carries TRBV11-2 and TRBJ2-2, with D possibly being TRBD1 or TRBD2 (5 bases each). V was pared by 1 base and J by 6 bases, with 12 bases between. This CDR3 is built from 15 residues. Germline V gene lookup returns CDR1 SGHAT and CDR2 FQNNGV. The CDR3 region is CASSLVSGTAGELFF. The CDR3 nucleotides read TGTGCCAGCAGCTTAGTTTCAGGGACGGCCGGGGAGCTGTTTTTT.

This clone was observed once. V usage is TRBV7-2 and J usage is TRBJ2-6; no definite D call. The ends were cut back, 4 bases at V and 0 bases at J, with 7 bases in the middle. The CDR3 spans 15 residues. In germline, CDR1 is SGHTA, CDR2 FQGNSA. The CDR3 sequence: CASSSDISGANVLTF. CDR3 in DNA: TGTGCCAGCAGCTCAGATATCTCTGGGGCCAACGTCCTGACTTTC.

CDR3 in DNA: TGTGCCAGCAGTACGCGGCCGGACAGGACTAGCGGGATTCCTTTAGCCAAAAACATTCAGTACTTC. Protein sequence: CASSTRPDRTSGIPLAKNIQYF. J is TRBJ2-4 and V is TRBV2; 12 bases match TRBD2. This CDR3 contains 22 residues. CDR1 is SNHLY and CDR2 is FYNNEI in the germline V gene. Unmatched junction bases numbered 20, after V lost 5 bases and J lost 0 bases.

This clone has only a few counts. This chain connects TRBV27 to TRBJ2-1; D is perhaps TRBD1 (6 bases). The V gene's germline CDR1 is MNHEY and CDR2 SMNVEV (reference sequence). This CDR3 spans 15 amino acids. The V and J ends lost 2 bases and 2 bases respectively, with 10 bases between them. The CDR3 nucleotides read TGTGCCAGCAGTTTAGGGGGCAAAACCTACAATGAGCAGTTCTTC. Translated: CASSLGGKTYNEQFF.

V gene TRBV28 combines with J gene TRBJ2-5; D uncertain. Germline lookup yields CDR1 MDHEN and CDR2 SYDVKM. V lost 5 bases to trimming and J lost 8 bases, with 18 bases between them. CDR3 size: 14 residues. The CDR3 reads CASSVNRPPGTQYF. CDR3 sequence (DNA): TGTGCCAGCAGTGTTAACCGACCCCCCGGAACCCAGTACTTC.

The genes are TRBV28 and TRBJ2-7; no definite D call. Germline CDR1 and CDR2: MDHEN and SYDVKM. The germline V and J ends were trimmed by 5 bases and 5 bases, with 10 bases remaining between them. CDR3 length equals 12 residues. CDR3 amino acids: CASSPLRDEQYF. DNA for the CDR3: TGTGCCAGCAGTCCCCTGCGAGACGAGCAGTACTTC.

The chain carries TRBV27 and TRBJ1-2, with TRBD1 identical over 8 bases. Unmatched junction bases numbered 2, after V lost 8 bases and J lost 3 bases. Germline lookup yields CDR1 MNHEY and CDR2 SMNVEV (reference sequence). There are 12 residues in the CDR3. CDR3 DNA: TGTGCCAGCTCGGGACAGGACTATGGCTACACCTTC. Amino acids: CASSGQDYGYTF.

The chain is built from TRBV11-3 and TRBJ1-2; 7 bases are a match to TRBD1. Germline CDR1 is SGHNT and CDR2 is YENEEA. CDR3 size: 14 residues. J gave up 10 bases and V 5 bases, and 13 bases lay outside the gene matches. The CDR3 DNA follows: TGTGCCAGCAGCACCCGGGACAGATCGTTCAACTACACCTTC. Encoded protein: CASSTRDRSFNYTF.